This T cell receptor beta chain originates from a study of radiotherapy plus CTLA-4 blockade in lung cancer. Overall study: Patients showed objective responses in 18% of cases, and disease control was achieved by under 35%.

Findings and caveats of the study: The best prediction of response reportedly came from early blood T cell clone dynamics, with interferon-beta. In blood, tumor-derived TCR clones expanded after radiotherapy plus ipilimumab.

A word on this clone: Its antigen is currently unknown.

The table came from immunoSEQ multiplex PCR; TCRdb's copy has only in-frame clones and leaves some out. The sample carries 95,000 to 150,000 clones, just under 90% recorded once. The CDR3 totals 13 residues. Germline CDR1 reads SGHRS; CDR2 reads YFSETQ. The V end lost 1 base, the J end lost 7 bases, and 12 bases lay between the germline ends. Ipilimumab-mediated CTLA-4 blockade plus focal radiation was given to patients having chemo-refractory metastatic non-small-cell lung cancer. This specimen consisted of peripheral blood, obtained from a patient treated with radiotherapy plus ipilimumab. This sequence originates from a human donor with non-small cell lung cancer that progressed on radiotherapy plus ipilimumab. The rearrangement uses TRBV5-1 and TRBJ2-7; D is unclear. CDR3 sequence: CASSLTVLREQYF. The CDR3 DNA sequence: TGCGCCAGCAGCTTGACCGTTCTACGGGAGCAGTACTTC.